The 2 T cell receptor beta chains below come from one sample, sequenced in a study of response to subunit inactivated influenza vaccine. Using its own MiXCR run on the RT-PCR reads, TCRdb lists one record per CDR3 protein. The sample has 500,000 to 750,000 distinct CDR3 sequences; 14% are singletons. The sample consisted of PBMCs from blood, taken 11 to 12 days after vaccination. Receptors originate from a man aged 50-60 years who received an inactivated influenza vaccine.

This clonotype has only a few counts. The chain uses TRBV20-1 and TRBJ2-7; TRBD2 matches 7 bases. The trim removed 1 base at V and 1 base at J, leaving 4 bases unmatched. This CDR3 contains 14 residues. Germline CDR1 is DFQATT and CDR2 is SNEGSKA (reference sequence). CDR3 coding DNA: TGCAGTGCTAGAGTAGCGGGCGAATCCTACGAGCAGTACTTC. It specifies CSARVAGESYEQYF.

In its sample, this clonotype was seen many times. V and J are TRBV2 and TRBJ1-2, with D possibly being TRBD1 (6 bases). CDR1 and CDR2 from the germline V gene are SNHLY and FYNNEI. The CDR3 is 16 amino acids. V was clipped by 5 bases and J by 2 bases, with 18 bases between them. The CDR3 DNA reads TGTGCCAGCAGTACCGACCCCGGGACACCAAACTATGGCTACACCTTC. Protein: CASSTDPGTPNYGYTF.